This TCR beta chain emerged from a study of post-analysis software for immune sequencing data. Across the study: Several disease courses (relapsing-remitting, secondary progressive and progressive-relapsing) of multiple sclerosis were included. Study-level points and caveats: Multiple sclerosis was associated with a significant reduction in normalized Chao1 diversity relative to controls. Under the F measure, samples that were prepared in one batch clustered strongly together. Relative to controls, patients had a few TRBV segments at higher frequency, with TRBV5-6, TRBV5-1 and TRBV20-1 among these.

The germline V and J ends were trimmed by 3 bases and 13 bases, with 25 bases remaining between them. The CDR3 is 16 residues long. Germline lookup yields CDR1 ENHRY and CDR2 SYGVKD. Comment on this clonotype: Its matching antigen is unknown.

TCR beta cDNA libraries included unique molecular identifiers. Input of roughly 1 to 11 million T cells yielded roughly 530,000 cDNA molecules. TCRdb reprocessed the PCR reads with MiXCR, giving one entry per CDR3 protein. The sample shows 550,000 to 700,000 distinct CDR3 sequences, roughly 40% of them seen only once. The source of this sequence is a girl aged 5-17 years with multiple sclerosis. The V call is TRBV10-3, the J call TRBJ2-1; no reliable D call. The sample was blood. CDR3 in amino acids: CAISEGIGLPKETQFF. The CDR3 DNA reads TGTGCCATCAGTGAAGGTATAGGGCTACCCAAAGAGACCCAGTTCTTC.